This TCR beta chain derives from a study of T cell responses to AZD1222 COVID-19 vaccine. Whole-study results and caveats: Females outnumbered males among donors, who were mostly white British; clonal diversity was possibly underestimated. Unmutated variant regions reportedly attract nearly half of all spike-specific TCRs.

In regard to this clone: Antigen specificity is unknown. Sequence at one end of the junction differs from germline and may be a read error.

Germline V gives CDR1 LNHNV, CDR2 YYDKDF (reference sequence). This CDR3 region has 15 residues. Clones were read by immunoSEQ multiplex PCR, and TCRdb kept only the in-frame ones, dropping some. This table has about 120,000 clones, around 87% appearing once. V usage is TRBV15 and J usage is TRBJ1-2; a weak D match, TRBD1 (5 bases). The TCR was taken from an adult in good health. The specimen comprised peripheral blood, sampled on day 0 of AZD1222 vaccination. Here the CDR3 DNA reads TGTGCCACCAGCCCAGCCGCAAGGGGCAACTATGGCTACACTTTC. It specifies CATSPAARGNYGYTF.